This T cell receptor (beta chain) was recorded in a study of Ad26.COV2.S vaccination and SARS-CoV-2 variants (dated by TCRdb to the early 2020s). A note on the overall study: Vaccine-arm donors were drawn from COV1001, a multicentre, randomized, double-blind, placebo-controlled phase I-IIa trial of Ad26.COV2.S in healthy adults. Ad26.COV2.S was administered intramuscularly at 5 x 10^10 or 1 x 10^11 viral particles, either as a single shot or as two shots given 56 days apart. The specificity and breadth of SARS-CoV-2-reactive T cell receptors after Ad26.COV2.S vaccination were assessed by TCRbeta repertoire sequencing. Participants in the trial were split at random into five groups of five each, receiving low-dose or high-dose Ad26.COV2.S once or twice, or else placebo on both occasions. Investigators did not know the trial group allocation while performing experiments and assessing outcomes. A total of some 30 samples were included in the TCR-sequenced set, comprising roughly 19 Ad26.COV2.S vaccine recipients, 5 placebo recipients and 8 SARS-CoV-2 convalescent individuals.

Note on this clone: Its cognate antigen has yet to be identified. Nothing much larger sits one base from this clone, and base qualities are not available.

The immunoSEQ Assay was the method used to sequence TCRbeta CDR3 regions. After extraction, genomic DNA underwent amplification by bias-controlled multiplex PCR, followed by high-throughput sequencing. On the study's bioinformatics: Collapsing and filtering of sequences were performed to quantify the absolute abundance of each unique TCRbeta CDR3 region. T cell fraction was estimated by normalizing TCRbeta template counts to usable DNA, with usable DNA measured through amplification of reference genes found in all nucleated cells. Repertoire TCRs were annotated as SARS-CoV-2-specific when V gene, CDR3 amino acid sequence and J gene were exactly matched to a known reactive TCR set. The reference SARS-CoV-2 TCR set was derived from MIRA and filtered for enrichment in COVID-19-positive ImmuneCODE repertoires, a step that removed public or cross-reactive TCRs. Drawing on the MIRA antigens, annotated TCRs were analysed further at the level of specific ORF or position within ORF. Breadth was defined as annotated unique rearrangements over total unique productive rearrangements; depth was the summed frequency of those rearrangements. TCR breadth was compared between groups using two-sided Wilcoxon rank-sum tests. TCRdb provides this immuneACCESS table in a form limited to in-frame rearrangements. Some clones are lacking; in checked studies, under half of them reflect an unresolved V gene, and why the rest are absent is not known. That table is the source of V, J and clone size, and D and trimming were worked out from the DNA. The sample data list roughly 390,000 clones, and about 85% of these were observed just once. In total, the top ten clones hold more than 3% of the sample.

The investigation overall reported the following: Non-spike TCR breadth was comparable between vaccine and placebo recipients, consistent with the vaccine containing only spike. Substantial breadth of spike-specific CD8+ and CD4+ T cell responses was reported after vaccination. According to the authors, total T cell responses may have been underestimated by the TCR breadth and depth analyses. Higher spike-specific TCR breadth was observed in Ad26.COV2.S recipients than in placebo recipients (P = 0.0014). Comparing responses between vaccine doses or regimens was not something the study was powered to do.

According to the study, the label for this sample's treatment or condition signals: 15 to 20 received Ad26.COV2.S at low or high dose, single or two shots; a few received placebo; per-sample allocation not given. For vaccine and placebo recipients, repertoires were sequenced using samples collected on day 63 after the first injection. Between 29 July and 7 August 2020, Cohort 1b enrolled around 24 adults aged 18-55 years at one site in Boston, USA. Ad26.COV2.S consisted of a replication-incompetent adenovirus type 26 vector by which a prefusion-stabilized SARS-CoV-2 spike protein from the original Wuhan strain was expressed. V is reduced by 7 bases and J by 10 bases, leaving a spacing of 20 bases between them. The CDR3 covers 14 residues, taking in both the cysteine and the phenylalanine. The only DNA kept is the CDR3, 42 bases in frame from the first base. The germline V gene (reference sequence) yields LNHDA for CDR1 and SQIVND for CDR2.

The sample in question was peripheral blood, obtained in a trial of Ad26.COV2.S vaccine versus placebo. The sequence was obtained from a person between 18 and 60 years old who received the Ad26.COV2.S COVID-19 vaccine or a placebo. This chain joins TRBV19 to TRBJ1-5; too little of a D gene remains to name it. The CDR3 is CASKTAGVIDPQHF. The bases read TGTGCCAGTAAGACTGCAGGTGTCATCGACCCCCAGCATTTT.